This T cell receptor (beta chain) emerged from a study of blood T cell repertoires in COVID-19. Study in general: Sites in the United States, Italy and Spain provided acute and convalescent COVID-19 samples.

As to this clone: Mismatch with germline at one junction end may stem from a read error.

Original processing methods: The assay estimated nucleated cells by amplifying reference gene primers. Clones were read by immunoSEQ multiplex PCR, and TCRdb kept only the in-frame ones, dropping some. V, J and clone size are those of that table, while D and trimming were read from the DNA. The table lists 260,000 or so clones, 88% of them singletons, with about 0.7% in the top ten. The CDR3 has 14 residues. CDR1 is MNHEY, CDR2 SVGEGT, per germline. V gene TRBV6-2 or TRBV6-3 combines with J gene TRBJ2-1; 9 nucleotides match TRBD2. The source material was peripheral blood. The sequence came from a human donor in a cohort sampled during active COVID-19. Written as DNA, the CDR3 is TGTGCCAGCAGTTACTCGAGCCTAGCGGGAATCATGATCTTC. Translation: CASSYSSLAGIMIF.